This TCR beta chain was found in a study of T cell responses to AZD1222 COVID-19 vaccine. Study at large: Second doses that came at about 4 or about 12 weeks were put together. General study findings and limits: Females outnumbered males among donors, who were mostly white British; clonal diversity was possibly underestimated. Spike was spanned by vaccine-associated CD4 TCRs, which were dominant at 160-218 and 743-854. Targets within unmutated variant regions were reportedly found for nearly half of spike-specific TCRs.

Data came from immunoSEQ multiplex PCR; TCRdb stores just in-frame clones and leaves some out. The data contain some 130,000 clones, approximately 84% of them singletons. This CDR3 is 15 amino acids long. J was trimmed by 5 bases and V by 4 bases; bases with no gene match: 10. Germline V gene sequence: CDR1 SGHNT, CDR2 YYREEE (reference sequence). Concerning this clone: Its cognate antigen is unknown.

This receptor was obtained from an adult in good health. The chain links TRBV5-4 to TRBJ2-5, with 8 positions matching TRBD1. The source was peripheral blood, collected on day 0 of AZD1222 vaccination. This chain's CDR3 is CASSPRQGYSETQYF. CDR3 DNA: TGTGCCAGCAGCCCCCGACAGGGGTATTCGGAGACCCAGTACTTC.